These 13 T cell receptor beta chains were sequenced from one sample in a study of blood T cell repertoires in COVID-19. Only in-frame clones appear in the TCRdb table, and some are missing; sequencing was by immunoSEQ multiplex PCR. The sample yields about 190,000 clones, around 90% seen once. Sequencing input: peripheral blood. These receptors originate from a man aged 50 or older with acute or convalescent COVID-19.

This clone appeared once. The chain has TRBV27 and TRBJ1-1, with 7 bases aligning to TRBD1. The CDR3 spans 15 residues. From germline, CDR1 is MNHEY and CDR2 SMNVEV (reference sequence). The ends lost 3 bases at V and 1 base at J; junction bases unmatched: 5. The CDR3 coding sequence is TGTGCCAGCAGTTTCCATAGGGACAGGAACACTGAAGCTTTCTTT. It translates to CASSFHRDRNTEAFF.

J is TRBJ1-2 and V is TRBV12-5; D remains ambiguous. The CDR3 length is 12 residues. CDR1 is LGHNT and CDR2 is FRNRAP in the germline V gene. With 6 bases removed from V and 0 bases from J, the gap between germline ends came to 5 bases. CDR3 loop: CASGRTNYGYTF. Here the CDR3 DNA reads TGTGCTAGTGGGCGGACTAACTATGGCTACACCTTC.

This chain uses TRBV2 with TRBJ1-1, with unresolved D. CDR3 length: 14 amino acids. Trimming took 6 bases from V and 6 from J, leaving 17 bases between them. CDR1 and CDR2 (germline): SNHLY, FYNNEI. The CDR3 DNA reads TGTGCCAGCAGAGATAGAGGGTTTGGGGCTGAAGCTTTCTTT. It translates to CASRDRGFGAEAFF.

This sequence joins TRBV6-5 and TRBJ2-3; TRBD2 matches at 7 bases. Trimming cost V 7 bases and J 4 bases; bases outside gene matches: 11. The CDR3 has 15 amino acids. Germline loops: CDR1 MNHEY, CDR2 SVGAGI. The CDR3 spells CASTKVGGAADTQYF. CDR3 in DNA: TGTGCCAGCACTAAAGTGGGAGGGGCAGCAGATACGCAGTATTTT.

The chain joins TRBV5-6 to TRBJ2-7; possible D gene TRBD2, 5 bases. Trimming stripped 0 bases from V and 1 base from J, with 8 bases between. Germline V gives CDR1 SGHDT, CDR2 YYEEEE. The CDR3 totals 14 residues. The CDR3 nucleotides read TGTGCCAGCAGCTTGGCGGACTCTTCCTACGAGCAGTACGTC. Translation gives CASSLADSSYEQYV.

The chain links TRBV4-3 to TRBJ1-4; D unclear. V lost 0 bases and J 8 bases, leaving 10 bases between the germline ends. Germline-derived CDR1 and CDR2 are LGHNA and YSLEER. This CDR3 is 14 amino acids long. The CDR3 here is CASSQETNWEKLFF. The CDR3, as DNA: TGCGCCAGCAGCCAAGAAACAAATTGGGAAAAACTGTTTTTT.

A single count supports this clone. Here the CDR3 reads CASSVGPNTGELFF. CDR3 coding DNA: TGTGCCAGCAGCGTAGGGCCCAACACCGGGGAGCTGTTTTTT. The chain joins TRBV9 to TRBJ2-2; D ambiguous. V lost 0 bases, J lost 2 bases, and 5 bases lay in between. There are 14 residues in the CDR3. The germline V gene encodes CDR1 SGDLS and CDR2 YYNGEE.

In its sample, this clone was seen a few times. The V gene is TRBV4-2, the J gene TRBJ2-5, with a tentative D call TRBD1 (5 bases). The CDR3 covers 14 residues. Germline lookup yields CDR1 LGHNA and CDR2 YNFKEQ. Trimming left V 4 bases short and J 5 bases short, with 14 bases between. CDR3 amino acids: CASSPRVQVETQYF. The CDR3 DNA follows: TGTGCCAGCAGCCCCAGGGTCCAAGTGGAGACCCAGTACTTC.

The rearrangement uses TRBV11-2 and TRBJ2-5, with TRBD1 identical over 9 bases. Germline V gene lookup returns CDR1 SGHAT and CDR2 FQNNGV. The CDR3 has 13 amino acids. The ends lost 6 bases at V and 4 bases at J; junction bases unmatched: 3. In DNA form, the CDR3 reads TGTGCCAGCAGGTACAGGGGGCGAGAGACCCAGTACTTC. Amino acid sequence: CASRYRGRETQYF.

This chain links TRBV18 with TRBJ1-1; 8 bases fit TRBD1. The CDR3 extends over 16 amino acids. V was pared by 3 bases and J by 5 bases, with 11 bases of the junction left unmatched. From germline, CDR1 is KGHSH and CDR2 LQKENI. The CDR3: CASSPESYRGRTEAFF. CDR3 DNA sequence: TGTGCCAGCTCACCGGAGTCATACAGGGGGAGAACTGAAGCTTTCTTT.

This chain joins TRBV25-1 and TRBJ2-1; TRBD2 matches 12 bases. The germline CDR1 and CDR2 sequences are MGHDK and SYGVNS. CDR3 length: 18 amino acids. V shed 4 bases, J shed 2 bases, and the junction held 9 bases outside the gene matches. CDR3 protein: CASSGTLAGGRAYNEQFF. Written as DNA, the CDR3 is TGTGCCAGCAGTGGGACCCTAGCGGGGGGGCGGGCCTACAATGAGCAGTTCTTC. Full variable domain (remainder filled in from reference TRBV25-1 and TRBJ2-1): EADIYQTPRYLVIGTGKKITLECSQTMGHDKMYWYQQDPGMELHLIHYSYGVNSTEKGDLSSESTVSRIRTEHFPLTLESARPSHTSQYLCASSGTLAGGRAYNEQFFGPGTRLTVL.

The CDR3 reads CASRIGGNTEAFF. The CDR3, as DNA: TGTGCCAGCAGAATAGGGGGGAACACTGAAGCTTTCTTT. The V call is TRBV11-1, the J call TRBJ1-1; the D gene is possibly TRBD1 (6 bases). The CDR3 totals 13 residues. CDR1 is SGHAT and CDR2 is FQDESV in the germline V gene (reference sequence). V lost 6 bases and J lost 1, with 9 bases in between.

The CDR3 region is CASSLTRGGETQYF. CDR3 coding DNA: TGTGCCAGCAGCTTAACCAGGGGTGGGGAGACCCAGTACTTC. The gene calls are TRBV11-1 and TRBJ2-5, with a possible D match to TRBD1 (6 bases). CDR1 SGHAT and CDR2 FQDESV come from the germline V gene (reference sequence). Deletions cut 2 bases from V and 5 bases from J, with 12 bases between. The CDR3 sequence is 14 residues long.